A single sample gave rise to the 8 T cell receptor beta chains below, sequenced in a study of CD8+CD57+ T cells in acquired aplastic anemia. Those patients picked for sequencing had displayed CD8+CD57+ cell expansion on flow cytometry. TCR beta VDJ and CDR3 profiling used genomic DNA as template. TCRdb analysed the reads with MiXCR anew, one entry per CDR3 protein. The sample holds around 200,000 distinct CDR3 sequences, 65% seen once. The specimen was sorted CD4+, CD8+, or CD8+CD57+ T cells (not recorded which) from PBMCs. These receptors came from a human donor with aplastic anemia.

This rearrangement joins TRBV2 to TRBJ2-7, with 9 bases aligning to TRBD1. There are 15 residues in the CDR3. The germline gives CDR1 SNHLY, CDR2 FYNNEI. Trimming at V came to 5 bases and at J to 2 bases, leaving 7 bases not matched to a gene. The CDR3 DNA follows: TGTGCCAGCAGTCCCCGGGGGACAGGGACCTACGAGCAGTACTTC. This translates into CASSPRGTGTYEQYF.

A word on this clonotype: Likely a read error: the CDR3 ends without its conserved phenylalanine or tryptophan. The chain is built from TRBV19 and TRBJ1-1; D unresolved. The germline V gene has CDR1 LNHDA and CDR2 SQIVND (reference sequence). The CDR3 is 12 amino acids. The ends were cut back, 4 bases at V and 2 bases at J, with 5 bases in the middle. The CDR3 bases are TGTGCCAGTAGTACCTCAAACACTGAAGCTTTCCTT. Translated, it gives CASSTSNTEAFL.

The chain combines TRBV29-1 with TRBJ1-2, with D unclear. V lost 2 bases to trimming and J lost 3 bases, with 7 bases between them. Germline V lookup: CDR1 SQVTM, CDR2 ANQGSEA. The CDR3 has 12 amino acids. DNA of the CDR3: TGCAGCGTTGAATCGTCCTACTATGGCTACACCTTC. It encodes CSVESSYYGYTF.

This chain uses TRBV19 with TRBJ1-1; D is unresolved. Germline V lookup: CDR1 LNHDA, CDR2 SQIVND (reference sequence). V gave up 3 bases and J gave up 1 base, with 9 bases separating them. The CDR3 extends over 14 amino acids. CDR3 bases: TGTGCCAGTAGTATCGCCGGGCCGAACACTGAAGCTTTCTTT. Its translation is CASSIAGPNTEAFF.

This rearrangement joins TRBV7-9 to TRBJ2-1, with D maybe TRBD1 (5 bases). Between the trimmed V and J ends, which lost 1 base and 4 bases, there was a span of 14 bases. This CDR3 has 16 residues. Germline V gene data show CDR1 as SEHNR and CDR2 as FQNEAQ (reference sequence). The chain's CDR3 is CASSLEAQGFYNEQFF. The CDR3 nucleotides are TGTGCCAGCAGCTTAGAGGCGCAGGGTTTTTACAATGAGCAGTTCTTC.

This sequence joins TRBV7-2 and TRBJ1-2; TRBD1 aligns across 7 bases. The CDR3 length is 14 residues. J gave up 4 bases and V 6 bases, and 8 bases lay outside the gene matches. Germline V CDR1 and CDR2: SGHTA, FQGNSA. The CDR3 protein is CASSPEGARYGYTF. CDR3 sequence (DNA): TGTGCCAGCAGTCCGGAGGGGGCGCGCTATGGCTACACCTTC.

In this sample, this clonotype turned up a few times. V usage is TRBV24-1 and J usage is TRBJ1-5; D gene unclear. Per the germline V gene, CDR1 is KGHDR and CDR2 is SFDVKD. Trimming pared 3 bases from V and 0 bases from J, leaving 5 bases between. The CDR3 loop spans 14 amino acids. CDR3 region: CATSDPGSNQPQHF. CDR3 nucleotide sequence: TGTGCCACCAGTGATCCTGGTAGCAATCAGCCCCAGCATTTT.

This chain uses TRBV9 with TRBJ2-3; 8 nucleotides align to TRBD2. Germline V gene lookup returns CDR1 SGDLS and CDR2 YYNGEE. J lost 2 bases, V lost 2 bases, and 4 bases had no gene match. The CDR3 consists of 15 residues. The CDR3: CASSVLSGITDTQYF. CDR3 coding DNA: TGTGCCAGCAGCGTTCTTAGCGGGATCACAGATACGCAGTATTTT.